This is a list of T cell receptor beta chains from one sample in a study of T cell responses to AZD1222 COVID-19 vaccine. The table came from immunoSEQ multiplex PCR; TCRdb's copy has only in-frame clones and leaves some out. The sample contains 95,000 to 150,000 clones, 92% of which appear only once. Material: peripheral blood, obtained on day 0 of AZD1222 vaccination. These TCRs come from an adult in good health. Each CDR3 is given with its conserved first and last residue. D genes are given only for firm matches. Not all rows give a size; the values are once, few, many and, for expanded clones, a class.

size: .; V: TRBV12-5; J: TRBJ1-2; D: TRBD1; CDR3: CASGFWGRGNYGYTF; DNA: TGTGCTAGTGGTTTTTGGGGCAGGGGGAACTATGGCTACACCTTC
size: .; V: TRBV7-2; J: TRBJ1-1; D: .; CDR3: CASSLSADTEAFF; DNA: TGTGCCAGCAGCTTATCGGCGGACACTGAAGCTTTCTTT
size: .; V: TRBV4-3; J: TRBJ1-4; D: .; CDR3: CASSQDWGVGEKLFF; DNA: TGCGCCAGCAGCCAAGATTGGGGGGTTGGTGAAAAACTGTTTTTT
size: .; V: TRBV4-2; J: TRBJ1-1; D: .; CDR3: CASSDGDTEAFF; DNA: TGTGCCAGCAGCGACGGAGACACTGAAGCTTTCTTT
size: .; V: TRBV19; J: TRBJ2-2; D: .; CDR3: CASSWGARTGELFF; DNA: TGTGCCAGTAGTTGGGGGGCGCGGACCGGGGAGCTGTTTTTT
size: .; V: TRBV5-1; J: TRBJ2-2; D: TRBD2; CDR3: CASSLSGGANTGELFF; DNA: TGCGCCAGCAGCTTAAGCGGGGGTGCGAACACCGGGGAGCTGTTTTTT
size: .; V: TRBV20-1; J: TRBJ2-5; D: .; CDR3: CSATPRETQYF; DNA: TGCAGTGCTACCCCTAGGGAGACCCAGTACTTC
size: .; V: TRBV18; J: TRBJ2-3; D: TRBD2; CDR3: CASSPALAGGSTDTQYF; DNA: TGTGCCAGCTCACCAGCGCTAGCGGGAGGGAGCACAGATACGCAGTATTTT
size: .; V: TRBV5-1; J: TRBJ1-2; D: .; CDR3: CASSLEGNPNYGYTF; DNA: TGCGCCAGCAGCTTGGAGGGGAACCCTAACTATGGCTACACCTTC
size: .; V: TRBV6-1; J: TRBJ2-7; D: .; CDR3: CASSPLSYEQYF; DNA: TGTGCCAGCAGTCCTCTCTCCTACGAGCAGTACTTC
size: .; V: TRBV2; J: TRBJ2-1; D: .; CDR3: CASTSSSYNEQFF; DNA: TGTGCCAGCACTAGTAGCTCCTACAATGAGCAGTTCTTC
size: .; V: TRBV5-8; J: TRBJ1-1; D: .; CDR3: CASSLAGAGGPEAFF; DNA: TGTGCCAGCAGCTTGGCAGGGGCGGGCGGCCCTGAAGCTTTCTTT
size: once; V: TRBV6-5; J: TRBJ1-6; D: .; CDR3: CASSYLGSPLHF; DNA: TGTGCCAGCAGTTACCTCGGCTCACCCCTCCACTTT
size: .; V: TRBV3-1/TRBV3-2; J: TRBJ1-1; D: .; CDR3: CASSQVPMNTEAFF; DNA: TGTGCCAGCAGCCAAGTTCCAATGAACACTGAAGCTTTCTTT
size: .; V: TRBV11-3; J: TRBJ1-2; D: TRBD1; CDR3: CASSLAGTTGGFKQGYTF; DNA: TGTGCCAGCAGCTTGGCCGGTACCACAGGGGGATTTAAGCAGGGCTACACCTTC
size: .; V: TRBV6-2/TRBV6-3; J: TRBJ1-1; D: TRBD1; CDR3: CASSPHGTERTEAFF; DNA: TGTGCCAGCAGTCCCCACGGGACAGAGAGGACTGAAGCTTTCTTT
size: .; V: TRBV9; J: TRBJ1-2; D: TRBD1; CDR3: CASSVAGTGGYGYTF; DNA: TGTGCCAGCAGCGTTGCCGGGACAGGGGGCTATGGCTACACCTTC
size: .; V: TRBV5-4; J: TRBJ1-4; D: .; CDR3: CASSLKGDEKLFF; DNA: TGTGCCAGCAGCCTAAAGGGTGATGAAAAACTGTTTTTT
size: .; V: TRBV5-1; J: TRBJ1-1; D: .; CDR3: CASSLGGVGTEAFF; DNA: TGCGCCAGCAGCTTGGGAGGAGTGGGGACTGAAGCTTTCTTT
size: .; V: TRBV11-2; J: TRBJ1-2; D: .; CDR3: CASSLGTYYYGYTF; DNA: TGTGCCAGCAGCTTAGGGACCTACTACTATGGCTACACCTTC